The rows below give T cell receptor beta chains drawn from one sample of a study of response to subunit inactivated influenza vaccine. Via MiXCR, TCRdb re-called the RT-PCR reads, giving one row per CDR3 protein. The repertoire holds around 470,000 distinct CDR3 sequences, with 7.2% as singletons. This specimen was PBMCs from blood, taken approximately 25 months after vaccination. The receptors stem from a man aged 50 to 69 who received an inactivated influenza vaccine. Both conserved end residues are part of each CDR3.

TRBV20-1 | CSALIAGGRHEQFF
TRBV12-3/TRBV12-4 | CASSLSGFSNQPQHF
TRBV20-1 | CSASGRRDQETQYF
TRBV20-1 | CSALAWRGASTDTQYF
TRBV12-3/TRBV12-4 | CARSWTGRTGELFF
TRBV5-4 | CAGSPGTEKNIQYF
TRBV7-4 | CASSLVLRRQGITEAFF
TRBV10-3 | CAISVSDRGSVYEQYF
TRBV20-1 | CSARSLRSQETQYF
TRBV24-1 | CATSDVQIPGELFF
TRBV29-1 | CSVEFDRTTAKFF
TRBV6-2/TRBV6-3 | CASCPRIGTGRSGANVLTF
TRBV20-1 | CSAIKPSGGTDTQYF
TRBV6-1 | CASSTADRGLAQHF
TRBV5-1 | CASSLEGQNSYNEQFF